These 30 T cell receptor beta chains were all obtained from the same sample, sequenced in a study of T cell responses to AZD1222 COVID-19 vaccine. Produced via immunoSEQ multiplex PCR; TCRdb's table is partial and in-frame only. In the table there are 150,000 to 200,000 clones, just over 90% of which are singletons. The material sequenced was peripheral blood, taken 28 days after the second dose of the MenACWY control vaccine. Source of these receptors: an adult who received the MenACWY meningococcal vaccine as a control.

This clone was counted a single time. The rearrangement joins TRBV6-2 or TRBV6-3 to TRBJ2-1; TRBD2 matches 8 bases. Germline V lookup: CDR1 MNHEY, CDR2 SVGEGT. The trim removed 5 bases at V and 7 bases at J, leaving 10 bases unmatched. CDR3 length: 15 amino acids. CDR3 in amino acids: CASSPLRTSRNEQFF. In DNA, the CDR3 is TGTGCCAGCAGTCCACTCAGGACTAGCCGGAATGAGCAGTTCTTC.

V usage is TRBV7-6 and J usage is TRBJ2-7, with D possibly matching TRBD2 (6 bases). Germline V CDR1 and CDR2: SGHVS, FNYEAQ. Trimming removed 5 bases at V and 6 bases at J, with 26 bases between. This CDR3 has 17 residues. The CDR3 nucleotides read TGTGCCAGCAGCCCCGGGCAAGCGGGCCCCGGGGGTGGCGAGCAGTACTTC. Its translation: CASSPGQAGPGGGEQYF.

The chain uses TRBV29-1 and TRBJ1-5, with 7 bases that match TRBD1. Looked up from germline, CDR1 is SQVTM and CDR2 is ANQGSEA. The CDR3 is made up of 14 amino acids. Trimming took 6 bases from V and 2 from J; bases not matched to a gene: 7. CDR3 region: CSVGGGGGNQPQHF. Here the CDR3 DNA reads TGCAGCGTAGGGGGCGGAGGGGGCAATCAGCCCCAGCATTTT.

This chain uses TRBV3-1 (or the pseudogene TRBV3-2) with TRBJ1-3; 7 nucleotides agree with TRBD1. V dropped 6 bases and J dropped 2; count of bases not matched to a gene: 4. Per germline, CDR1 LGHDT and CDR2 YNNKEL (reference sequence). The length of the CDR3 is 14 residues. CDR3 nucleotide sequence: TGTGCCAGCAGGCAGGGGGGGACTGGAAACACCATATATTTT. This translates into CASRQGGTGNTIYF.

J is TRBJ2-1 and V is TRBV19; 10 nucleotides agree with TRBD2. CDR1 and CDR2 (germline): LNHDA, SQIVND (reference sequence). Trimming cost V 0 bases and J 9 bases; bases outside gene matches: 8. CDR3 length: 16 residues. DNA of the CDR3: TGTGCCAGTAGTATAGATGTCAGCGGGAGGGTCACTGAGCAGTTCTTC. Protein product: CASSIDVSGRVTEQFF.

Note on this clone: An end of the junction differs from the germline gene, which may be a read error. This chain uses TRBV7-7 with TRBJ2-1, with TRBD2 matching over 8 bases. CDR3 length equals 17 residues. Germline V gene sequence: CDR1 SSHAT, CDR2 FNYEAQ (reference sequence). The CDR3 sequence is CASSSNPSPGLVGEQFF. CDR3 coding DNA: TGTGCTAGCAGCTCGAACCCCTCCCCGGGACTAGTAGGAGAGCAGTTCTTC.

The chain couples TRBV29-1 to TRBJ2-1; TRBD2 agrees at 11 bases. Per germline, CDR1 SQVTM and CDR2 ANQGSEA. The CDR3 runs 18 residues. V gave up 6 bases and J gave up 4 bases; unmatched junction bases: 17. Here the CDR3 DNA reads TGCAGCGTCGTACTAGCGGGAGCTACCCGGGCGAGGTACAATGAGCAGTTCTTC. This gives the protein CSVVLAGATRARYNEQFF.

V usage is TRBV9 and J usage is TRBJ2-1, with D perhaps being TRBD1 or TRBD2 (7 bases each). The V gene's germline CDR1 is SGDLS and CDR2 YYNGEE. With 3 bases removed from V and 1 base from J, the gap between germline ends came to 11 bases. The CDR3 loop spans 15 amino acids. CDR3 bases: TGTGCCAGCAGCGCAGGGGGGGCTTCCTACAATGAGCAGTTCTTC. The encoded protein is CASSAGGASYNEQFF.

The chain has TRBV2 and TRBJ2-5; a weak D match, TRBD1 (6 bases). CDR1 and CDR2 (germline): SNHLY, FYNNEI. The CDR3 is made up of 13 amino acids. Trimming left V 5 bases short and J 4 bases short, with 11 bases between. The CDR3 nucleotides read TGTGCCAGCAGTCTACAGGGCCCAGAGACCCAGTACTTC. Its protein product is CASSLQGPETQYF.

The rearrangement links TRBV9 to TRBJ2-3, with D unclear. The germline V gene encodes CDR1 SGDLS and CDR2 YYNGEE. The ends were cut back, 0 bases at V and 2 bases at J, with 10 bases in the middle. This CDR3 has 15 amino acids. The CDR3 region has the DNA TGTGCCAGCAGCGTAGATTTGCGGATCACAGATACGCAGTATTTT. It yields the protein CASSVDLRITDTQYF.

The rearrangement uses TRBV6-5 and TRBJ2-7; TRBD1 matches at 7 bases. V shed 6 bases and J 3 bases; nucleotides not matched to a gene: 5. This CDR3 is built from 13 residues. Germline-derived CDR1 and CDR2 are MNHEY and SVGAGI. The CDR3 loop is CASSQTGIYEQYF. The CDR3 nucleotides read TGTGCCAGCAGCCAGACAGGGATCTACGAGCAGTACTTC.

With respect to this clone: The sample holds other DNA sequences that translate to the same CDR3. V and J are TRBV12-3 or TRBV12-4 and TRBJ1-1; no firm D call. There are 13 residues in the CDR3. V was pared by 1 base and J by 1 base, with 4 bases between. This CDR3 is CASSLGRNTEAFF. The CDR3 coding sequence is TGTGCCAGCAGTTTAGGCCGGAACACTGAAGCTTTCTTT.

The chain employs TRBV9 and TRBJ1-4, with D unclear. The CDR3 has 13 residues. V lost 4 bases and J 8 bases, leaving 12 bases between the germline ends. Germline V gene data show CDR1 as SGDLS and CDR2 as YYNGEE. The CDR3, as DNA: TGTGCCAGCAGCTTCATGGTCGGAGAAAAACTGTTTTTT. Its protein product is CASSFMVGEKLFF.

This clone was observed once. The chain combines TRBV6-6 with TRBJ1-3; no clear D gene. The germline V and J ends were trimmed by 3 bases and 4 bases, with 4 bases remaining between them. The CDR3 consists of 12 residues. Germline lookup yields CDR1 MNHNY and CDR2 SVGAGI (reference sequence). CDR3 sequence (DNA): TGTGCCAGCAGTTATAACGGAAACACCATATATTTT. Amino acids: CASSYNGNTIYF.

The gene calls are TRBV19 and TRBJ2-1; 8 bases are a match to TRBD2. There are 14 residues in the CDR3. The germline gives CDR1 LNHDA, CDR2 SQIVND (reference sequence). The V segment lost 6 bases and the J segment 3 bases; nucleotides outside the gene matches: 4. The chain's CDR3 is CASRTRGDYNEQFF. The CDR3 DNA sequence: TGTGCCAGTAGGACGCGGGGGGACTACAATGAGCAGTTCTTC. The whole variable domain, remainder taken from reference TRBV19 and TRBJ2-1, is DGGITQSPKYLFRKEGQNVTLSCEQNLNHDAMYWYRQDPGQGLRLIYYSQIVNDFQKGDIAEGYSVSREKKESFPLTVTSAQKNPTAFYLCASRTRGDYNEQFFGPGTRLTVL.

CDR3 sequence: CASSVGLDRAGELFF. The CDR3 nucleotides are TGTGCCAGCAGTGTTGGACTAGATAGGGCCGGGGAGCTGTTTTTT. The chain is built from TRBV2 and TRBJ2-2; 7 bases fit TRBD2. Germline CDR1 is SNHLY and CDR2 is FYNNEI. J gave up 6 bases and V 4 bases, and 8 bases lay outside the gene matches. CDR3 size: 15 residues.

The chain combines TRBV7-3 with TRBJ2-6; a possible D gene is TRBD2 (7 bases). Germline CDR1 SGHTA, CDR2 FQGTGA. The CDR3 consists of 15 residues. Trimming removed 5 bases at V and 4 bases at J, with 12 bases between. This chain's CDR3 is CASSVGGPGANVLTF. In DNA form, the CDR3 reads TGTGCCAGCAGCGTGGGGGGGCCCGGGGCCAACGTCCTGACTTTC.

This chain joins TRBV5-1 and TRBJ2-7, with TRBD1 matching over 10 bases. In germline, CDR1 is SGHRS, CDR2 YFSETQ. The CDR3 length is 15 residues. The trim removed 2 bases at V and 5 bases at J, leaving 7 bases unmatched. The chain's CDR3 is CASSFLGDRGDEQYF. The CDR3 nucleotides read TGCGCCAGCAGCTTCCTGGGGGACAGGGGAGACGAGCAGTACTTC.

The V and J genes are TRBV27 and TRBJ2-7; 8 nucleotides line up with TRBD1. The CDR3 loop spans 15 amino acids. Germline V gives CDR1 MNHEY, CDR2 SMNVEV (reference sequence). Trimming removed 5 bases from V and 1 base from J; junction bases left unmatched: 7. The CDR3 reads CASSPWTGTSYEQYF. The DNA of the CDR3 is TGTGCCAGCAGTCCTTGGACAGGGACATCCTACGAGCAGTACTTC.

The chain employs TRBV27 and TRBJ1-1, with D uncertain. Germline V gene sequence: CDR1 MNHEY, CDR2 SMNVEV (reference sequence). Trimming stripped 3 bases from V and 2 bases from J, with 7 bases between. CDR3 size: 13 residues. The CDR3 reads CASSFKANTEAFF. The CDR3 DNA reads TGTGCCAGCAGTTTCAAGGCTAACACTGAAGCTTTCTTT.

The chain recombines TRBV5-1 with TRBJ2-2; 8 nucleotides match TRBD1. Germline V CDR1 and CDR2: SGHRS, YFSETQ. V lost 4 bases and J lost 6; bases outside the gene matches: 11. The CDR3 covers 16 residues. The CDR3 here is CASSHSGQDLPGELFF. The DNA of the CDR3 is TGCGCCAGCAGCCACTCGGGACAGGACCTTCCCGGGGAGCTGTTTTTT. The full variable domain, its missing parts supplied by reference TRBV5-1 and TRBJ2-2, is KAGVTQTPRYLIKTRGQQVTLSCSPISGHRSVSWYQQTPGQGLQFLFEYFSETQRNKGNFPGRFSGRQFSNSRSEMNVSTLELGDSALYLCASSHSGQDLPGELFFGEGSRLTVL.

This chain uses TRBV7-2 with TRBJ1-3, with D uncertain. Trimming stripped 4 bases from V and 2 bases from J, with 12 bases between. Germline loops: CDR1 SGHTA, CDR2 FQGNSA. The CDR3 totals 15 residues. Written as DNA, the CDR3 is TGTGCCAGCAGCTCGAGCAAGGCCCCTGGAAACACCATATATTTT. This codes for CASSSSKAPGNTIYF.

A few counts support this clone. V is TRBV11-2 and J is TRBJ2-7; D unclear. V was trimmed by 5 bases and J by 3 bases, leaving 8 bases between them. CDR3 length equals 12 residues. Per the germline V gene, CDR1 is SGHAT and CDR2 is FQNNGV. CDR3 amino acids: CASSESIYEQYF. For the CDR3, the DNA is TGTGCCAGCAGCGAATCTATCTACGAGCAGTACTTC.

A few counts support this clone. J is TRBJ1-6 and V is TRBV15, with D possibly being TRBD1 (5 bases). This CDR3 contains 15 residues. Germline V gene lookup returns CDR1 LNHNV and CDR2 YYDKDF (reference sequence). The ends were cut back, 5 bases at V and 7 bases at J, with 15 bases in the middle. DNA of the CDR3: TGTGCCACCAGCCTCCGGGGGGACCGAAATTCACCCCTCCACTTT. Amino acids: CATSLRGDRNSPLHF.

The chain couples TRBV7-9 to TRBJ2-3; D not certain. The CDR3 spans 15 residues. The germline V and J ends were trimmed by 7 bases and 1 base, with 15 bases remaining between them. CDR1 and CDR2 from the germline V gene are SEHNR and FQNEAQ (reference sequence). CDR3 sequence reads: CASTLGPGGTDTQYF. The CDR3 DNA follows: TGTGCCAGCACCCTGGGCCCCGGCGGCACAGATACGCAGTATTTT.

This clone occurred a few times. V usage is TRBV11-3 and J usage is TRBJ1-1; D remains unclear. The CDR3 extends over 14 amino acids. The ends were cut back, 6 bases at V and 4 bases at J, with 15 bases in the middle. Germline V CDR1 and CDR2: SGHNT, YENEEA. The CDR3 sequence: CASRLGREGTEAFF. The CDR3 DNA follows: TGTGCCAGCAGATTGGGTCGAGAGGGCACTGAAGCTTTCTTT.

The chain links TRBV5-4 to TRBJ2-7; TRBD1 aligns across 7 bases. Germline V lookup: CDR1 SGHNT, CDR2 YYREEE (reference sequence). Trimming cost V 2 bases and J 4 bases; bases outside gene matches: 0. CDR3 size: 12 residues. CDR3 sequence reads: CASSLQGYEQYF. CDR3 coding DNA: TGTGCCAGCAGCTTACAGGGGTACGAGCAGTACTTC.

The chain is built from TRBV5-1 and TRBJ2-1; possibly TRBD2 for D (6 bases). The CDR3 consists of 15 residues. V was clipped by 4 bases and J by 2 bases, with 13 bases between them. Germline V gives CDR1 SGHRS, CDR2 YFSETQ. CDR3 bases: TGCGCCAGCAGCCCGGGGACTCTCCCCTACAATGAGCAGTTCTTC. Translating it yields CASSPGTLPYNEQFF.

The V and J genes are TRBV25-1 and TRBJ1-6; D is uncertain. The CDR3 is 13 amino acids. Per germline, CDR1 MGHDK and CDR2 SYGVNS. The V end lost 7 bases, the J end lost 8 bases, and 12 bases lay between the germline ends. In DNA form, the CDR3 reads TGTGCCAGCACTTTCAGCGGTGATTCACCCCTCCACTTT. Its protein product is CASTFSGDSPLHF. Together with reference TRBV25-1 and TRBJ1-6, the CDR3 gives the full variable domain: EADIYQTPRYLVIGTGKKITLECSQTMGHDKMYWYQQDPGMELHLIHYSYGVNSTEKGDLSSESTVSRIRTEHFPLTLESARPSHTSQYLCASTFSGDSPLHFGNGTRLTVT.

The rearrangement joins TRBV3-1 (or the pseudogene TRBV3-2) to TRBJ2-2, with 16 bases lining up with TRBD2. The CDR3 spans 18 residues. The germline V gene has CDR1 LGHDT and CDR2 YNNKEL (reference sequence). V gave up 3 bases and J gave up 0 bases; unmatched junction bases: 1. The CDR3 region is CASSHGTSGRANTGELFF. The CDR3 DNA reads TGTGCCAGCAGCCACGGGACTAGCGGGAGGGCGAACACCGGGGAGCTGTTTTTT.